The present T cell receptor (beta chain) was sequenced within a study of immune evolution from preneoplasia to lung adenocarcinoma. Study-level points and caveats: Top clone share appeared to fall from AAH through AIS, MIA, adenocarcinoma.

The assay was immunoSEQ multiplex PCR, and TCRdb's table has in-frame clones only and misses some. This table holds 3,500 or so clones, 82% found once. This clone was found once. The antigen remains unidentified. V lost 0 bases and J 0 bases, leaving 11 bases between the germline ends. The germline V gene has CDR1 SGDLS and CDR2 YYNGEE. The CDR3 length is 16 residues. The TCR originated in an older person with invasive lung adenocarcinoma. V and J are TRBV9 and TRBJ2-3; D is perhaps TRBD1 or TRBD2 (6 bases each). Source material: FFPE invasive lung adenocarcinoma tissue. The CDR3 DNA sequence: TGTGCCAGCAGCGTAGGCGGGACACCCAGCACAGATACGCAGTATTTT. This encodes CASSVGGTPSTDTQYF.